This TCR beta chain was profiled in a study of T-cell memory formation after mild COVID-19. Study-level findings and limits: Clones contracting over day 15 to 85 were CD4/CD8 balanced, with later expanders leaning CD4+. Researchers could not confirm that second-wave clones peaking on day 37 targeted SARS-CoV-2. Memory sampled before infection contained some responding clones, suggesting cross-reactive memory joined. CM and EM subsets held most contracting CD4+ clones; EMRA held CD8+ ones.

One entry per CDR3 protein, called by TCRdb with MiXCR from the 5' RACE reads. The sample shows 550,000 to 600,000 distinct CDR3 sequences, about 22% of them seen only once. Germline CDR1 is SGHTA and CDR2 is FQGTGA. CDR3 length: 15 residues. V was pared by 5 bases and J by 12 bases, with 7 bases of the junction left unmatched. This clonotype occurred a few times. The antigen remains undetermined. J is TRBJ2-1 and V is TRBV7-3; TRBD2 matches at 16 bases. The sequence was obtained from an adult woman who had mild COVID-19 (a few samples of this study predate the infection). Cell type and time point are not known. Material: PBMCs or a T cell subset sorted from them (not recorded which). CDR3 DNA sequence: TGTGCCAGCAGCCCTGGGACTAGCGGGAGGGCCCCGCAGTTCTTC. Its protein product is CASSPGTSGRAPQFF.